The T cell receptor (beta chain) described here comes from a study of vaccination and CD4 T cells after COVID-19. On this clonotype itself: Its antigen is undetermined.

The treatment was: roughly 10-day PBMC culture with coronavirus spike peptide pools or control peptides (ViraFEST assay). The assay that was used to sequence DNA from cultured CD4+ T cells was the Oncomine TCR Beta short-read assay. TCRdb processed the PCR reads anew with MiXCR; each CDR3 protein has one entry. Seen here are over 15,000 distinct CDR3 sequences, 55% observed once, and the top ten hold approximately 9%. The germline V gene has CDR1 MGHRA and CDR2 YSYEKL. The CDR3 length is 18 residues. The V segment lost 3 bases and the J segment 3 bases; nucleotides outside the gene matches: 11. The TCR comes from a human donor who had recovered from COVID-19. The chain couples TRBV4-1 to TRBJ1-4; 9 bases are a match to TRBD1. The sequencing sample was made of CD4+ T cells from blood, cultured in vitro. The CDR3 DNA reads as TGCGCCAGCAGCCAGAGCCCGGGACAGGGACTCTCTAATGAAAAACTGTTTTTT. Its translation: CASSQSPGQGLSNEKLFF.